This entry lists 5 T cell receptor beta chains sequenced from one sample in a study of cytomegalovirus exposure and HLA in healthy donors (dated by TCRdb to about 2017). Receptors were amplified or captured by the immunoSEQ multiplex PCR assay. For the multiplex PCR, a mixture combining 60 forward primers for TCR Vbeta segments and 13 reverse primers for TCR Jbeta segments was used. Entries here come from immuneACCESS through TCRdb and include only in-frame sequences with V and J called. Some clones fail to appear in such tables; in the studies checked, an unresolved V gene covers under half of the shortfall, and the cause of the remainder is unknown. The table for this sample lists roughly 97,000 clones; around 9.6% of them were counted only once. The top ten constitute around 4.9% of the sample. Specimen: PBMCs. The receptors shown here come from a man aged 50-60 years in good health and CMV-seropositive.

This sequence joins TRBV30 and TRBJ2-7, with a possible D match to TRBD1 (5 bases). Trimming took 2 bases from V and 2 from J, leaving 13 bases between them. This CDR3 spans 14 amino acids. Germline CDR1 reads GTSNPN; CDR2 reads SVGIG (reference sequence). The CDR3 bases are TGTGCCTGGAGTTCAGGGTATGGGGCCTACGAGCAGTACTTC. As protein: CAWSSGYGAYEQYF.

This clone was seen more than once but under ten times. The chain joins TRBV2 to TRBJ2-3; D perhaps matches TRBD1 (5 bases). Germline values: CDR1 SNHLY, CDR2 FYNNEI. Between the trimmed V and J ends, which lost 3 bases and 5 bases, there was a span of 15 bases. The CDR3 totals 15 residues. CDR3 sequence (DNA): TGTGCCAGCAGTGACTGGCAGGGCGGAAAAGATACGCAGTATTTT. This translates into CASSDWQGGKDTQYF.

This clone was recorded a few times. The J gene is TRBJ2-1, the V gene TRBV4-1; 9 positions agree with TRBD2. Germline CDR1 reads MGHRA; CDR2 reads YSYEKL. Trimming at V came to 1 base and at J to 15 bases, leaving 7 bases not matched to a gene. The CDR3 runs to 13 residues. The CDR3 reads CASSQALAGRLFF. The CDR3 bases are TGCGCCAGCAGCCAAGCGCTAGCGGGGAGGTTGTTCTTC.

The chain is built from TRBV7-2 and TRBJ2-5; 7 bases line up with TRBD2. The ends lost 8 bases at V and 4 bases at J; junction bases unmatched: 7. This CDR3 is built from 13 residues. Germline assignment: CDR1 SGHTA and CDR2 FQGNSA. For the CDR3, the DNA is TGTGCCAGCGGAGCATGGGGGGGAGAGACCCAGTACTTC. Its translation is CASGAWGGETQYF.

V is TRBV6-1 and J is TRBJ2-1, with 10 nucleotides matching TRBD1. With 8 bases clipped from V and 6 bases from J, the junction kept 10 bases outside the gene matches. CDR3 length: 15 residues. Germline CDR1 reads MNHNS; CDR2 reads SASEGT. The CDR3: CASPARDRGINEQFF. CDR3 sequence (DNA): TGTGCCAGCCCTGCGAGGGACAGGGGAATCAATGAGCAGTTCTTC.